The entry below describes one T cell receptor beta chain. The entry originates in a study of blood T cell repertoires in COVID-19. Study as a whole: Samples taken during acute and convalescent COVID-19 were collected in the United States, Italy and Spain. T cells, B-cell-depleted T cells, or PBMCs supplied cDNA or gDNA.

Authors' processing steps: The assay estimated nucleated cells by amplifying reference gene primers. Sequenced by immunoSEQ multiplex PCR; TCRdb stores in-frame clones only, minus some. That table is the source of V, J and clone size, and D and trimming were worked out from the DNA. Of 280,000 or so clones listed, 88% were seen once; the top ten hold about 8.6%. The source is a man between 18 and 35 years old with active or convalescent COVID-19. Sequenced sample: peripheral blood.

The CDR3 DNA reads as TGTGCCAGCAGTGATCTATCTCCTCGGGGTCTTAATACCTACGAGCAGTACTTC. Encoded protein: CASSDLSPRGLNTYEQYF. The chain combines TRBV6-1 with TRBJ2-7, with D perhaps TRBD2 (5 bases). Trimming stripped 3 bases from V and 2 bases from J, with 23 bases between. Per germline, CDR1 MNHNS and CDR2 SASEGT. The CDR3 is 18 residues long.